Following are 11 T cell receptor beta chains from one sample sequenced in a study of CD8+CD57+ T cells in acquired aplastic anemia. Genomic DNA templated the TCR beta VDJ and CDR3 profiling. TCRdb recomputed calls from the reads with MiXCR, one row per CDR3 protein. The table shows around 170,000 distinct CDR3 sequences, with 63% occurring only once. The sequencing sample was made of sorted CD4+, CD8+, or CD8+CD57+ T cells (not recorded which) from PBMCs. The receptors originated from a human donor in good health.

This chain joins TRBV6-5 and TRBJ2-3; TRBD1 matches at 7 bases. The CDR3 is 16 residues long. Unmatched junction bases numbered 13, after V lost 2 bases and J lost 8 bases. Germline CDR1 MNHEY, CDR2 SVGAGI. CDR3 residues: CASSYPGGWTEATQYF. The CDR3 DNA reads TGTGCCAGCAGTTACCCAGGGGGATGGACTGAAGCTACGCAGTATTTT.

This clonotype turned up a few times. This chain connects TRBV7-3 to TRBJ2-3; TRBD2 matches 8 bases. The CDR3 is 15 residues long. The V gene end was trimmed by 2 bases and the J gene end by 7 bases; junction bases not matched to a gene: 8. Germline CDR1 is SGHTA and CDR2 is FQGTGA. The CDR3 loop is CASSLGRERGNTQYF. The CDR3 DNA sequence: TGTGCCAGCAGCTTAGGGCGTGAGCGGGGGAATACGCAGTATTTT.

The genes are TRBV2 and TRBJ2-7; D is ambiguous. There are 13 residues in the CDR3. Trimming stripped 6 bases from V and 0 bases from J, with 9 bases between. The germline CDR1 and CDR2 sequences are SNHLY and FYNNEI. The CDR3 sequence: CASSVGPSYEQYF. The CDR3 coding sequence is TGTGCCAGCAGCGTAGGCCCCTCCTACGAGCAGTACTTC.

In the case of this clonotype: A single base separates this from a much larger clone, so it may be a read error. The genes are TRBV11-1 and TRBJ2-1; D possibly matches TRBD1 or TRBD2 (5 bases each). CDR1 and CDR2 (germline): SGHAT, FQDESV (reference sequence). The CDR3 extends over 12 amino acids. This CDR3 reads CASRGTNNEHFF. The CDR3 coding sequence is TGTGCCAGCAGAGGGACCAACAATGAGCATTTCTTC. Full variable domain (outside the CDR3, taken from reference TRBV11-1 and TRBJ2-1): EAEVAQSPRYKITEKSQAVAFWCDPISGHATLYWYRQILGQGPELLVQFQDESVVDDSQLPKDRFSAERLKGVDSTLKIQPAELGDSAMYLCASRGTNNEHFFGPGTRLTVL.

This sequence joins TRBV24-1 and TRBJ2-2, with a tentative D call TRBD1 (5 bases). Germline V lookup: CDR1 KGHDR, CDR2 SFDVKD. V dropped 4 bases and J dropped 6 bases, with 17 bases sitting between them. The length of the CDR3 is 16 residues. CDR3 region: CATSDVVEGDAGELFF. CDR3 bases: TGTGCCACCAGTGACGTCGTGGAAGGGGATGCCGGGGAGCTGTTTTTT.

The chain links TRBV25-1 to TRBJ2-1; D is perhaps TRBD2 (6 bases). CDR3 size: 17 residues. V was trimmed by 1 base and J by 0 bases, leaving 13 bases between them. Germline V CDR1 and CDR2: MGHDK, SYGVNS. DNA for the CDR3: TGTGCCAGCAGTGAATGGGGCGGGACGGGCTCCTACAATGAGCAGTTCTTC. It is translated as CASSEWGGTGSYNEQFF.

The chain joins TRBV12-3 or TRBV12-4 to TRBJ1-1; D perhaps matches TRBD1 (6 bases). The CDR3 loop spans 11 amino acids. Deletions cut 6 bases from V and 10 bases from J, with 12 bases between. Written as DNA, the CDR3 is TGTGCCAGCAGAACAGGGAGTGGAGCTTTCTTT. Protein: CASRTGSGAFF.

The V and J genes are TRBV5-4 and TRBJ2-5; D tentatively fits TRBD1 or TRBD2 (5 bases each). The germline V gene encodes CDR1 SGHNT and CDR2 YYREEE (reference sequence). CDR3 length: 13 residues. Between the trimmed V and J ends, which lost 6 bases and 8 bases, there was a span of 17 bases. The DNA for the CDR3 is TGTGCCAGCAACCGGGACGGAGTAGAAACCCAGTACTTC. This sequence encodes CASNRDGVETQYF.

This clonotype appeared many times. A much more abundant neighbour one base away suggests this may be a read error. The rearrangement uses TRBV10-3 and TRBJ2-1; 11 nucleotides line up with TRBD2. The CDR3 consists of 16 residues. Losses at the gene ends were 8 bases for V and 0 bases for J; bases not matched to a gene: 6. Per germline, CDR1 ENHRY and CDR2 SYGVKD. CDR3 residues: CAIGLAGQNSYNEQFF. The CDR3 coding sequence is TGTGCCATCGGACTAGCGGGCCAGAACTCCTACAATGAGCAGTTCTTC.

This chain connects TRBV24-1 to TRBJ2-3; D ambiguous. The CDR3 is 13 amino acids. Looked up from germline, CDR1 is KGHDR and CDR2 is SFDVKD. V was shortened by 5 bases and J by 0 bases, with 5 bases between the two germline ends. DNA for the CDR3: TGTGCCACCAGTGCCGGTAGCACAGATACGCAGTATTTT. It translates to CATSAGSTDTQYF.

The chain uses TRBV12-3 or TRBV12-4 and TRBJ2-7, with D maybe TRBD1 (7 bases). CDR3 length: 14 amino acids. Trimming took off 10 bases at V and 2 bases at J, with 18 bases between the two ends. DNA for the CDR3: TGTGCCATCAGGGGGGTGGGACTTACCTACGAGCAGTACTTC. Protein sequence: CAIRGVGLTYEQYF.